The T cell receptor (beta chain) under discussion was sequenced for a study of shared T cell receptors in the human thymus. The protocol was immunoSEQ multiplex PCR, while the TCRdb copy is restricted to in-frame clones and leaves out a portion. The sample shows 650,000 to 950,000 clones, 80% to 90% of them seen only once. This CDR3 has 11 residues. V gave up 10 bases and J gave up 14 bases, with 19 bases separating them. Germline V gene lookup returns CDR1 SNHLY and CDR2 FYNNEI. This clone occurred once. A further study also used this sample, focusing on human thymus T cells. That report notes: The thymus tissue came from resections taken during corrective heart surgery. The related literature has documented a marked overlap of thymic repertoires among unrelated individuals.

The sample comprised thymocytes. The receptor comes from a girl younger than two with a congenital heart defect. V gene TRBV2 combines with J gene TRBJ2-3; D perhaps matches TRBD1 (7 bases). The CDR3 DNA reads TGTGCCACGCGGGACAGCTCCGAGGGGTATTTT. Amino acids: CATRDSSEGYF.